This TCR beta chain was sequenced during a study of T-cell reconstitution after alpha-beta-depleted transplantation in children. TCRbeta library preparation incorporated unique molecular identifiers. A single record per CDR3 protein comes from TCRdb applying MiXCR to the PCR reads. Of about 610,000 distinct CDR3 sequences listed, 10% are singletons. This clonotype was found many times. Germline CDR1 MNHEY, CDR2 SMNVEV (reference sequence). The CDR3 is 16 amino acids. Trimming cost V 6 bases and J 5 bases; bases outside gene matches: 9. V usage is TRBV27 and J usage is TRBJ2-1; 11 bases align to TRBD2. Source: PBMCs from the stem cell graft donor, taken from the stem cell graft. This receptor was identified in a human donor who donated a stem cell graft to a child with acute myeloid leukemia. The CDR3: CASRTPSGRKDNEQFF. The CDR3 region has the DNA TGTGCCAGCAGAACCCCTAGCGGGAGGAAAGACAATGAGCAGTTCTTC.